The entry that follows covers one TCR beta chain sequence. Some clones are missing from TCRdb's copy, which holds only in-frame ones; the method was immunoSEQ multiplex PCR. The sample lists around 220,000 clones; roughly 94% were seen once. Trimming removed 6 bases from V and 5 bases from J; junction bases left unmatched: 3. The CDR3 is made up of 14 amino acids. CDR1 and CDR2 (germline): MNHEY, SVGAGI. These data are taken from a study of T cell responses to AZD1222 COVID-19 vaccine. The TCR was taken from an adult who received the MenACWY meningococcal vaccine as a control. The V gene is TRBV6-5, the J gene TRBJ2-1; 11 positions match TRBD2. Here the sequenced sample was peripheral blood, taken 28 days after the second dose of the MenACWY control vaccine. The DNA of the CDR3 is TGTGCCAGCAGCAGGACTAGCGGGCACAATGAGCAGTTCTTC. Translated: CASSRTSGHNEQFF.